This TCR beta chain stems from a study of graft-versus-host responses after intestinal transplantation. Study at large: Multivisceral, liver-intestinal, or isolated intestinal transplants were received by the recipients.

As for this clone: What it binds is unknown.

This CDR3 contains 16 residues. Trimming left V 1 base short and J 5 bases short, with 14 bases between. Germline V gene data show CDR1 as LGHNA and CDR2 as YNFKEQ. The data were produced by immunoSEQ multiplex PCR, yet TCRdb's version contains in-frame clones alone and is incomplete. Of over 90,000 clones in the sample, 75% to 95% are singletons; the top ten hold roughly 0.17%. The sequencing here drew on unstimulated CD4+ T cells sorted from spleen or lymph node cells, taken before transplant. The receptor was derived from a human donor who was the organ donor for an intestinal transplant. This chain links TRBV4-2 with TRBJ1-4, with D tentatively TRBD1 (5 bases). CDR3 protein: CASSQGVGALNEKLFF. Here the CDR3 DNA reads TGTGCCAGCAGCCAAGGGGTTGGGGCCCTAAATGAAAAACTGTTTTTT.